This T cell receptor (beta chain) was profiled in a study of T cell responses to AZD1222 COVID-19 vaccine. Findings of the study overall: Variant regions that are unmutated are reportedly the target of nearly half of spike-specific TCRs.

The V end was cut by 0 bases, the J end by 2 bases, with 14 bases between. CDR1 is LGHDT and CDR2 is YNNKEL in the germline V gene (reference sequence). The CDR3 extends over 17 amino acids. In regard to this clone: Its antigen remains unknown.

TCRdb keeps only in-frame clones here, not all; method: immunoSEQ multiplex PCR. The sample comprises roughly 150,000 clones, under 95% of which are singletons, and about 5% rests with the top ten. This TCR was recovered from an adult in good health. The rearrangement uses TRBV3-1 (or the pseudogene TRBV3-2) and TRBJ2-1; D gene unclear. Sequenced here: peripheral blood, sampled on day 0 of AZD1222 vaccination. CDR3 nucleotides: TGTGCCAGCAGCCAAGAGTCATTGCGTCGAGCCTACAATGAGCAGTTCTTC. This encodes CASSQESLRRAYNEQFF.